The entry that follows covers one T cell receptor beta chain sequence. This specimen belongs to a study of control samples from healthy donors and cancer patients. Germline-derived CDR1 and CDR2 are SGHDN and FVKESK. V was shortened by 1 base and J by 6 bases, with 12 bases between the two germline ends. The CDR3 is made up of 15 amino acids. Sequencing was performed with immunoSEQ multiplex PCR; in TCRdb, only in-frame clones are kept and a portion is missing. This sample has under 55,000 clones; approximately 90% occur once, and the top ten carry about a fifth. This receptor was obtained from a woman in her 40s with head and neck cancer. The V and J genes are TRBV14 and TRBJ2-2; D call uncertain. The sequenced sample was PBMCs. The CDR3 DNA reads as TGTGCCAGCAGCCAAGTTTTCCCGTTCGCCGGGGAGCTGTTTTTT. This encodes CASSQVFPFAGELFF.